This TCR beta chain was recovered during a study of T cells in tuberculosis. Germline values: CDR1 SGHDT, CDR2 YYEEEE. J gave up 3 bases and V 0 bases, and 6 bases lay outside the gene matches. The CDR3 runs 16 residues. The time point is: new active TB diagnosis, blood taken before or within 7 days of starting treatment. Using immunoSEQ multiplex PCR, the repertoire was profiled, and TCRdb retains in-frame clones only, with some absent. The sample lists roughly 34,000 clones; nearly 90% were seen once. The chain employs TRBV5-6 and TRBJ1-2, with 9 positions matching TRBD1. The receptor was derived from an adult with tuberculosis. Sequencing used PBMCs, obtained at tuberculosis diagnosis. The CDR3 region has the DNA TGTGCCAGCAGCTTGGACAGGGGGCAAACGTACTATGGCTACACCTTC. This translates into CASSLDRGQTYYGYTF.